The rows below give T cell receptor beta chains drawn from one sample of a study of identifying expanded T cells in peripheral blood. Data came from immunoSEQ multiplex PCR; TCRdb stores just in-frame clones and leaves some out. The table records more than 65,000 clones, approximately 89% of them present only once. Specimen: blood. The receptors shown here come from a person between 18 and 75 years old in good health. Each CDR3 is given with its conserved first and last residue. Fields, in order: V gene, J gene, D gene, CDR3 protein. A D gene is named only where the DNA matches it firmly.

v_call: TRBV7-2
j_call: TRBJ1-1
d_call: TRBD1
cdr3_aa: CASRNTGGDSNTEAFF

v_call: TRBV27
j_call: TRBJ1-5
d_call: .
cdr3_aa: CASSPGSNQPQHF

v_call: TRBV5-8
j_call: TRBJ2-3
d_call: .
cdr3_aa: CASSFRGSTDTQYF

v_call: TRBV7-2
j_call: TRBJ1-2
d_call: .
cdr3_aa: CASSLGRSRGYGYTF

v_call: TRBV2
j_call: TRBJ2-1
d_call: TRBD1
cdr3_aa: CASRGQGGLNEQFF

v_call: TRBV11-3
j_call: TRBJ2-3
d_call: TRBD2
cdr3_aa: CASSWAGGGGPDTQYF

v_call: TRBV2
j_call: TRBJ2-6
d_call: .
cdr3_aa: CASSYQGTSGANVLTF

v_call: TRBV6-6
j_call: TRBJ1-2
d_call: .
cdr3_aa: CASNPPGTNYGYTF

v_call: TRBV2
j_call: TRBJ1-1
d_call: .
cdr3_aa: CASSEQLNTEAFF

v_call: TRBV10-3
j_call: TRBJ1-1
d_call: .
cdr3_aa: CATLRTLPGAEAFF

v_call: TRBV7-2
j_call: TRBJ1-2
d_call: TRBD1
cdr3_aa: CASSSRTGINYGYTF

v_call: TRBV4-3
j_call: TRBJ2-7
d_call: TRBD1
cdr3_aa: CASSQEKGQGRNEQYF

v_call: TRBV28
j_call: TRBJ2-7
d_call: TRBD1
cdr3_aa: CASSFGGQIHEQYF

v_call: TRBV11-2
j_call: TRBJ1-3
d_call: .
cdr3_aa: CASSAPSNRDSGNTIYF

v_call: TRBV10-1
j_call: TRBJ2-7
d_call: TRBD2
cdr3_aa: CASSDRGGRPYEQYF

v_call: TRBV4-3
j_call: TRBJ1-2
d_call: TRBD1
cdr3_aa: CASSQEGNRGTYGYTF

v_call: TRBV28
j_call: TRBJ2-1
d_call: .
cdr3_aa: CASSSNERVFYNEQFF

v_call: TRBV18
j_call: TRBJ2-3
d_call: .
cdr3_aa: CASSRSYGGTDTQYF

v_call: TRBV6-5
j_call: TRBJ1-2
d_call: TRBD1
cdr3_aa: CASSEEGAYGYTF

v_call: TRBV6-6
j_call: TRBJ1-2
d_call: .
cdr3_aa: CASSRERNYGYTF